The 30 T cell receptor delta chains below come from one sample, sequenced in a study of gamma-delta T cells after stem cell transplantation. TCRdb re-called the RT-PCR reads through CATT. The sample has 1,500 to 2,000 delta-chain clones; less than 6.5% are singletons. Material: gamma-delta T cells. These receptors were taken from a human donor. It is not recorded whose cells these are; they may come from a transplant donor.

This sequence joins TRDV2 and TRDJ1, with 12 bases matching TRDD3. There are 21 residues in the CDR3. Germline lookup yields CDR1 GEAIGNYY and CDR2 EKD. The trim removed 0 bases at V and 0 bases at J, leaving 16 bases unmatched. The CDR3 region is CACDTPDPLLGDTRYTDKLIF. The CDR3 DNA follows: TGTGCCTGTGACACCCCTGATCCACTACTGGGGGATACTCGGTACACCGATAAACTCATCTTT.

To note about this clone: A read error is likely here: a far larger clone is one base away. The same CDR3 arises from other DNA sequences in this sample as well. The J gene is TRDJ1, the V gene TRDV2; 8 bases align to TRDD3. Per the germline V gene, CDR1 is GEAIGNYY and CDR2 is EKD. This CDR3 is 16 amino acids long. In DNA, the CDR3 is TGTGCTTGTGACAAGGTGGGGGATTTTAGCACCGATAAACTCATCTTT. Translating it yields CACDKVGDFSTDKLIF.

There are a few counts of this clone. This likely stems from a read error, as it lies one base from a far larger clone. This sequence joins TRDV1 and TRDJ2, with D possibly matching TRDD2 (7 bases). CDR1 is TSWWSYY and CDR2 is QGS in the germline V gene. The CDR3 length is 20 residues. The ends were cut back, 8 bases at V and 4 bases at J, with 32 bases in the middle. The CDR3 sequence: CALNLPSWYRGCLPTAQLFF. CDR3 coding DNA: TGTGCTCTTAATCTTCCTAGTTGGTACCGGGGATGCTTGCCGACAGCACAACTCTTCTTT.

As for this clone: TCRdb has a much larger clone's protein, which differs at residue 10 from the translation of this DNA, likely because of a read error; what is shown is the protein translated from the DNA. The chain combines TRDV1 with TRDJ1; D is possibly TRDD3 (5 bases). The CDR3 length is 16 residues. Looked up from germline, CDR1 is TSWWSYY and CDR2 is QGS. The V end lost 3 bases, the J end lost 7 bases, and 21 bases lay between the germline ends. CDR3 sequence reads: CALGDVGRGERSKLIF. DNA of the CDR3: TGTGCTCTTGGGGATGTCGGGCGAGGGGAACGCTCTAAACTCATCTTT.

A note on this clone: A far larger clone is one nucleotide away, so this likely arose from a read error. Within the sample, other DNA sequences also encode this same CDR3. J is TRDJ3 and V is TRDV2; 7 bases line up with TRDD3. The CDR3 contains 22 residues. Looked up from germline, CDR1 is GEAIGNYY and CDR2 is EKD. After removal of 4 bases from V and 0 bases from J, the junction contained 20 bases not matched to a gene. CDR3 sequence: CACDTGLGPHWGSSWDTRQMFF. The CDR3 region has the DNA TGTGCCTGTGATACCGGTTTGGGTCCCCACTGGGGAAGCTCCTGGGACACCCGACAGATGTTTTTC.

The J gene is TRDJ1, the V gene TRDV2, with a tentative D call TRDD3 (6 bases). With 0 bases removed from V and 0 bases from J, the gap between germline ends came to 13 bases. The germline V gene encodes CDR1 GEAIGNYY and CDR2 EKD. CDR3 length: 16 residues. CDR3 nucleotides: TGTGCCTGTGACACCGTGGGGGCTCCTTACACCGATAAACTCATCTTT. Its translation is CACDTVGAPYTDKLIF.

This clone was observed a handful of times. The protein in TCRdb stems from a much larger clone and differs at residue 5 from this DNA's translation, likely a read error; here the protein is translated from the DNA. The chain joins TRDV2 to TRDJ3; 7 nucleotides align to TRDD3. The CDR3 consists of 22 residues. After removal of 3 bases from V and 1 base from J, the junction contained 20 bases not matched to a gene. The germline V gene has CDR1 GEAIGNYY and CDR2 EKD. The CDR3 spells CACDAAWGSDDPESWDTRQMFF. CDR3 coding DNA: TGTGCCTGTGACGCCGCCTGGGGGTCCGACGACCCGGAATCCTGGGACACCCGACAGATGTTTTTC.

This clone was observed a few times. TCRdb pairs this DNA with a much larger clone's protein that differs at residue 17, likely a read error; the protein shown was translated from the DNA. The chain uses TRDV1 and TRDJ1, with D perhaps TRDD3 (7 bases). The CDR3 has 23 residues. V lost 8 bases to trimming and J lost 7 bases, with 47 bases between them. From germline, CDR1 is TSWWSYY and CDR2 QGS. This chain's CDR3 is CALLIDQAFRLRLLGPSSPKLIF. As DNA, the CDR3 is TGTGCTCTTTTAATAGACCAGGCCTTCCGACTAAGATTACTGGGGCCGAGCTCCCCTAAACTCATCTTT.

The chain is built from TRDV2 and TRDJ1; TRDD3 matches 7 bases. The CDR3 totals 18 residues. Germline loops: CDR1 GEAIGNYY, CDR2 EKD. V trimming: 1 base; J trimming: 0 bases; junction bases outside the gene matches: 13. This chain's CDR3 is CACDTLMTWTGDTDKLIF. DNA for the CDR3: TGTGCCTGTGACACTCTGATGACATGGACTGGGGACACCGATAAACTCATCTTT.

This clone was picked up a small number of times. The protein in TCRdb stems from a much larger clone and differs at residue 6 from this DNA's translation, likely a read error; here the protein is translated from the DNA. Other DNA sequences in this sample translate to the same CDR3. The rearrangement uses TRDV2 and TRDJ1; maybe TRDD3 (6 bases). Germline V gene data show CDR1 as GEAIGNYY and CDR2 as EKD. The V and J ends lost 3 bases and 0 bases respectively, with 19 bases between them. The CDR3 runs to 17 residues. CDR3 nucleotides: TGTGCCTGTGACTACCGGGGGGACCATTCGTACACCGATAAACTCATCTTT. Amino acid sequence: CACDYRGDHSYTDKLIF.

By share of the sample, this clone is hyperexpanded. In the same sample, other DNA sequences code for this CDR3. The rearrangement joins TRDV1 to TRDJ1, with D perhaps TRDD3 (5 bases). V was clipped by 0 bases and J by 0 bases, with 8 bases between them. CDR3 length: 15 amino acids. Germline V gene data show CDR1 as TSWWSYY and CDR2 as QGS. The CDR3, as DNA: TGTGCTCTTGGGGAACTGGGGGTGAACACCGATAAACTCATCTTT. It translates to CALGELGVNTDKLIF.

CDR3 nucleotides: TGTGCCTGTGACATTATGGGGGATACCCCTAAACTCATCTTT. This gives the protein CACDIMGDTPKLIF. The rearrangement joins TRDV2 to TRDJ1; 10 bases are a match to TRDD3. Germline-derived CDR1 and CDR2 are GEAIGNYY and EKD. There are 14 residues in the CDR3. J gave up 7 bases and V 2 bases, and 6 bases lay outside the gene matches.

This clone has a handful of counts. TCRdb's protein for this DNA is that of a much larger clone and differs from the translation at residue 13, likely a read error; the protein shown is the DNA translation. The V call is TRDV1, the J call TRDJ1, with 10 bases identical to TRDD3. Per the germline V gene, CDR1 is TSWWSYY and CDR2 is QGS. The CDR3 covers 21 residues. J lost 0 bases, V lost 5 bases, and 21 bases had no gene match. The CDR3 nucleotides are TGTGCTCTTGGGCGCCCTATCCTGTACTGGGGGATGGTCGCGTACACCGATAAACTCATCTTT. This sequence encodes CALGRPILYWGMVAYTDKLIF.

About this clone: One base separates it from a far larger clone, so it is likely a read error. Distinct nucleotide sequences in the sample also encode this CDR3. The rearrangement joins TRDV1 to TRDJ1, with 11 bases fitting TRDD3. The trim removed 9 bases at V and 2 bases at J, leaving 11 bases unmatched. The CDR3 is 16 residues long. In germline, CDR1 is TSWWSYY, CDR2 QGS. As DNA, the CDR3 is TGTGCTCTAGGCCGCTACTGGGGGATAGATACCGATAAACTCATCTTT. Amino acids: CALGRYWGIDTDKLIF.

Only a few counts were recorded for this clone. The TCRdb record carries a much larger clone's protein, which differs from this DNA's translation at residues 9 and 13; a read error is the likely cause, and the protein listed here is the DNA translation. The gene calls are TRDV2 and TRDJ1; D is possibly TRDD3 (7 bases). Trimming took off 1 base at V and 3 bases at J, with 23 bases between the two ends. The CDR3 sequence is 18 residues long. Germline CDR1 and CDR2: GEAIGNYY and EKD. This chain's CDR3 is CACDTPTGEYPYADKLIF. The CDR3 DNA reads TGTGCCTGTGACACTCCTACTGGGGAATACCCCTATGCCGATAAACTCATCTTT.

A word on this clone: The protein given by TCRdb reflects a much larger clone and differs at residue 15 from this DNA's translation, likely from a read error; the protein shown is the DNA's translation. The chain combines TRDV1 with TRDJ1, with D possibly called TRDD2 or TRDD3 (6 bases each). CDR1 is TSWWSYY and CDR2 is QGS in the germline V gene. Trimming removed 3 bases from V and 0 bases from J, with 38 bases in between. The length of the CDR3 is 24 residues. In DNA, the CDR3 is TGTGCTCTTGGGGAGCCTCCCCCTCCTTCCCGATTCTACTGGGAGAATACGTACACCGATAAACTCATCTTT. It codes for CALGEPPPPSRFYWENTYTDKLIF.

Turning to this clone: This DNA's translation and the protein TCRdb lists, from a much larger clone, do not match at residue 13, likely due to a read error; the protein shown is translated from the DNA. J is TRDJ1 and V is TRDV1; possibly TRDD3 for D (6 bases). CDR1 TSWWSYY and CDR2 QGS come from the germline V gene. The CDR3 loop spans 19 amino acids. The V and J ends lost 0 bases and 1 base respectively, with 21 bases between them. The CDR3 DNA reads as TGTGCTCTTGGGGAACTAAACCCCCCGCGGATACTGGGCACCGATAAACTCATCTTT. Amino acids: CALGELNPPRILGTDKLIF.

This clone was seen a few times. This chain joins TRDV2 and TRDJ1, with TRDD3 matching 7 bases. The germline V gene encodes CDR1 GEAIGNYY and CDR2 EKD. With 3 bases clipped from V and 1 base from J, the junction kept 22 bases outside the gene matches. The CDR3 has 20 amino acids. The CDR3 reads CACDPLRLSTGDPSTDKLIF. The CDR3 region has the DNA TGTGCCTGTGACCCCCTTAGACTATCTACTGGGGATCCCTCCACCGATAAACTCATCTTT.

As to this clone: The TCRdb protein, from a much larger clone, departs from this DNA's translation at residue 4, likely by read error; the protein shown derives from the DNA. The chain has TRDV3 and TRDJ1, with 7 bases aligning to TRDD2. The V segment lost 1 base and the J segment 4 bases; nucleotides outside the gene matches: 18. The germline CDR1 and CDR2 sequences are TVYSNPD and GDNSRS (reference sequence). The CDR3 contains 17 residues. The CDR3 region is CAFKVSYLTLANDKLIF. The CDR3 region has the DNA TGTGCCTTTAAGGTTTCCTACTTAACGCTCGCCAACGATAAACTCATCTTT.

Points on this clone: TCRdb's protein for this DNA is that of a much larger clone and differs from the translation at residue 5, likely a read error; the protein shown is the DNA translation. The genes are TRDV1 and TRDJ1, with 7 bases aligning to TRDD3. This CDR3 has 19 residues. Germline assignment: CDR1 TSWWSYY and CDR2 QGS. After removal of 5 bases from V and 4 bases from J, the junction contained 22 bases not matched to a gene. The CDR3 spells CALGKAYWAGGQRGDKLIF. For the CDR3, the DNA is TGTGCTCTTGGGAAAGCCTACTGGGCTGGGGGTCAGAGGGGCGATAAACTCATCTTT.

By its share, this clone is large. The sample contains more than one DNA sequence encoding this CDR3. This chain uses TRDV1 with TRDJ1; maybe TRDD3 (6 bases). Germline loops: CDR1 TSWWSYY, CDR2 QGS. The length of the CDR3 is 18 residues. The V gene lost 1 base and the J gene lost 0 bases, with 18 bases spanning the gap. The CDR3 spells CALGEPQWGVPYTDKLIF. CDR3 in DNA: TGTGCTCTTGGGGAACCCCAATGGGGGGTACCCTACACCGATAAACTCATCTTT.

This clone came up a few times. This DNA's translation differs at residue 11 from TCRdb's protein, which comes from a much larger clone; a read error is likely, and the protein shown is translated from the DNA. The gene calls are TRDV2 and TRDJ1, with TRDD3 identical over 9 bases. The CDR3 loop spans 18 amino acids. After removal of 1 base from V and 2 bases from J, the junction contained 13 bases not matched to a gene. Looked up from germline, CDR1 is GEAIGNYY and CDR2 is EKD. The CDR3 DNA is TGTGCCTGTGACACTCCTACCGGGGGATACTCCTATACCGATAAACTCATCTTT. Protein: CACDTPTGGYSYTDKLIF.

This clone is medium-sized. This sample includes further DNA sequences coding for the same CDR3. V usage is TRDV1 and J usage is TRDJ1, with TRDD3 identical over 12 bases. Trimming cost V 0 bases and J 0 bases; bases outside gene matches: 23. Germline lookup yields CDR1 TSWWSYY and CDR2 QGS. This CDR3 spans 24 amino acids. CDR3: CALGELHLPFLKNWGIPNTDKLIF. The DNA of the CDR3 is TGTGCTCTTGGGGAACTCCATCTTCCCTTCCTAAAGAACTGGGGGATACCCAACACCGATAAACTCATCTTT.

This clone was seen a few times. TCRdb attributes to this sequence the protein of a much larger clone, which differs from the DNA translation at residue 4; a read error is likely, and the protein displayed is translated from the DNA. This chain links TRDV1 with TRDJ3; the match to TRDD3 covers 11 bases. From germline, CDR1 is TSWWSYY and CDR2 QGS. This CDR3 spans 26 amino acids. CDR3 sequence: CALRELNIKLGDKTLTGRWDTRQMFF. The CDR3 nucleotides read TGTGCTCTTCGGGAACTAAACATTAAACTGGGGGATAAAACTTTGACGGGTCGGTGGGACACCCGACAGATGTTTTTC.

This clone has only a few counts. Given a far larger clone just one base away, this is likely a sequencing read error. Other nucleotide sequences from this sample produce the same CDR3. The chain couples TRDV1 to TRDJ1; perhaps TRDD3 as D (5 bases). The CDR3 covers 17 residues. V was trimmed by 3 bases and J by 0 bases, leaving 17 bases between them. The germline V gene encodes CDR1 TSWWSYY and CDR2 QGS. Here the CDR3 DNA reads TGTGCTCTTGGGGAGCTGACATACGGACCCGACACCGATAAACTCATCTTT. This translates into CALGELTYGPDTDKLIF.

This clone was counted a few times. The protein TCRdb gives is from a much larger clone and does not agree with this DNA's translation at residue 9, likely a read error; the protein shown here comes from the DNA. V usage is TRDV2 and J usage is TRDJ1, with TRDD3 identical over 11 bases. The germline V gene encodes CDR1 GEAIGNYY and CDR2 EKD. Unmatched junction bases numbered 20, after V lost 3 bases and J lost 3 bases. CDR3 length equals 20 residues. DNA for the CDR3: TGTGCCTGTGACCTACTGGGGGATATGCGAAGGAGAAACTGGTCCGATAAACTCATCTTT. This gives the protein CACDLLGDMRRRNWSDKLIF.

A few counts support this clone. TCRdb's protein, taken from a much larger clone, differs from this DNA's translation at residues 7 and 13, likely owing to a read error; the protein displayed comes from the DNA. V and J are TRDV1 and TRDJ1; the match to TRDD3 covers 9 bases. Unmatched junction bases numbered 15, after V lost 4 bases and J lost 9 bases. The CDR3 runs to 16 residues. Germline CDR1 and CDR2: TSWWSYY and QGS. In DNA, the CDR3 is TGTGCTCTTGGGGCCCGGTGCGCTACTGGGGGAGCTGAACTCATCTTT. Translated: CALGARCATGGAELIF.

Note on this clone: TCRdb has a much larger clone's protein, which differs at residue 6 from the translation of this DNA, likely because of a read error; what is shown is the protein translated from the DNA. This CDR3 is also generated by other DNA sequences in the sample. In DNA, the CDR3 is TGTGCTCTTGGGGGAGCTCCCAACTCGGTACTGGGGGAAGACACCGATAAACTCATCTTT. This sequence encodes CALGGAPNSVLGEDTDKLIF. The V gene is TRDV1, the J gene TRDJ1; 9 bases align to TRDD3. CDR3 size: 20 residues. Germline V gene lookup returns CDR1 TSWWSYY and CDR2 QGS. Unmatched junction bases numbered 18, after V lost 4 bases and J lost 0 bases.

This clone is large in the sample. The rearrangement joins TRDV1 to TRDJ1; 10 bases are shared with TRDD3. In germline, CDR1 is TSWWSYY, CDR2 QGS. J lost 0 bases, V lost 0 bases, and 4 bases had no gene match. CDR3 size: 17 residues. The CDR3 DNA reads as TGTGCTCTTGGGGAACTGGGGCTGGGGGATAACACCGATAAACTCATCTTT. This codes for CALGELGLGDNTDKLIF.

This clone was seen a few times. This chain connects TRDV2 to TRDJ1; 8 bases align to TRDD3. V was pared by 0 bases and J by 4 bases, with 12 bases of the junction left unmatched. The CDR3 totals 17 residues. CDR1 GEAIGNYY and CDR2 EKD come from the germline V gene. CDR3 loop: CACDTVVTGGSFDKLIF. CDR3 nucleotides: TGTGCCTGTGACACCGTAGTTACTGGGGGTAGCTTCGATAAACTCATCTTT.